This record concerns one T cell receptor beta chain sequence. No antigen is known for it. The treatment: some 20 received Ad26.COV2.S at low or high dose, single or two shots; five or six received placebo; per-sample allocation not given. All samples were drawn on day 63, counting from the first vaccine or placebo injection. These data come from a study of Ad26.COV2.S vaccination and SARS-CoV-2 variants. Overall study: Enrollment placed the donor in the COV1001 Ad26.COV2.S trial arm. Once, or twice with 56 days between doses, Ad26.COV2.S was given intramuscularly.

The repertoire was sequenced with immunoSEQ multiplex PCR; TCRdb's copy has only in-frame clones and lacks some. The sample records some 420,000 clones, roughly 90% being singletons. Findings and limits, study-wide: Recipients of vaccine and of placebo showed similar breadth of their non-spike TCR repertoires. Substantial breadth was reportedly displayed by spike-specific CD8+ and CD4+ T cell responses after vaccination.

The sequence was collected from a person aged 18-60 years who received the Ad26.COV2.S COVID-19 vaccine or a placebo. Material: peripheral blood, obtained in a trial of Ad26.COV2.S vaccine versus placebo.

As DNA, the CDR3 is TGTGCCAGCAGTTTATTGGGCTATGGCTACACCTTC. Encoded protein: CASSLLGYGYTF. This rearrangement joins TRBV12-3 or TRBV12-4 to TRBJ1-2, with D hard to call. This CDR3 spans 12 amino acids. V was cut by 2 bases and J by 4 bases, with 5 bases left in between.